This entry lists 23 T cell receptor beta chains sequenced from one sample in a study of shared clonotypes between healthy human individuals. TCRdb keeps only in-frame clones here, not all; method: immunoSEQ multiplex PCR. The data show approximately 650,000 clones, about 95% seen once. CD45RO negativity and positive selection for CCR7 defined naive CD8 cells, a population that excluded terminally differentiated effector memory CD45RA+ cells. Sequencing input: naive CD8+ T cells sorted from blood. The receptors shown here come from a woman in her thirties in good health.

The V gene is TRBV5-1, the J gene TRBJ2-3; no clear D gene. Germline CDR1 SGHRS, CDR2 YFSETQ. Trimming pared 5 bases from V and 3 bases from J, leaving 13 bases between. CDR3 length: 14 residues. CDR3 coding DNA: TGCGCCAGCAGTTCTAGATATCTAACAGATACGCAGTATTTT. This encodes CASSSRYLTDTQYF.

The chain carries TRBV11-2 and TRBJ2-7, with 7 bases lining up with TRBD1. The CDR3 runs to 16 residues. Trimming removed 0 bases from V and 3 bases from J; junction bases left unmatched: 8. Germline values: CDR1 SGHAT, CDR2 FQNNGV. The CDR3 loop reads CASSLEFGQADYEQYF. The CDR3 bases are TGTGCCAGCAGCTTAGAATTCGGACAGGCCGACTACGAGCAGTACTTC.

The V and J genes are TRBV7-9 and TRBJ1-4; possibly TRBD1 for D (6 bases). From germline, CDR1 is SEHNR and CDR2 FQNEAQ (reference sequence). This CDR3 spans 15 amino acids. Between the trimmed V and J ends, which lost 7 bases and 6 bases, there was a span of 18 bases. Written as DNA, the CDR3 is TGTGCCAGCAAGGGGCCGGGGGCCGTTGATGAAAAACTGTTTTTT. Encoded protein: CASKGPGAVDEKLFF.

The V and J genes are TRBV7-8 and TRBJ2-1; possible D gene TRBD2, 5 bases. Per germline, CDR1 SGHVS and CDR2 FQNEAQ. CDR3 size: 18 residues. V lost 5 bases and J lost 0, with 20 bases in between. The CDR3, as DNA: TGTGCCAGCAGCCTAGGGCTCGCGGGCTCAAGCTCCTACAATGAGCAGTTCTTC. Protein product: CASSLGLAGSSSYNEQFF. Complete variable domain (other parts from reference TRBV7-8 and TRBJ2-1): GAGVSQSPRYKVAKRGQDVALRCDPISGHVSLFWYQQALGQGPEFLTYFQNEAQLDKSGLPSDRFFAERPEGSVSTLKIQRTQQEDSAVYLCASSLGLAGSSSYNEQFFGPGTRLTVL.

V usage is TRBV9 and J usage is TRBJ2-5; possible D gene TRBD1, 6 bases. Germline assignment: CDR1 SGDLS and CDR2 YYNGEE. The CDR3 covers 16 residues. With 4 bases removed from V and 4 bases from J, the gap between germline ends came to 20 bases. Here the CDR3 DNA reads TGTGCCAGCAGCTTACAAGGCGTCAGGGGTTTAGAGACCCAGTACTTC. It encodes CASSLQGVRGLETQYF.

The CDR3 loop reads CASSLVPGKNTGELFF. CDR3 bases: TGCGCCAGCAGCTTGGTACCCGGGAAAAACACCGGGGAGCTGTTTTTT. V and J are TRBV5-1 and TRBJ2-2, with D possibly TRBD2 on 5 matching bases. Per germline, CDR1 SGHRS and CDR2 YFSETQ. The CDR3 sequence is 16 residues long. V gave up 0 bases and J gave up 2 bases, with 11 bases separating them.

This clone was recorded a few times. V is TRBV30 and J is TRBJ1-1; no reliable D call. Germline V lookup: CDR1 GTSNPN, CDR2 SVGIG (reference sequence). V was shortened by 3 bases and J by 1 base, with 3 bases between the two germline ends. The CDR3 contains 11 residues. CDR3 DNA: TGTGCCTGGAGGAGGAACACTGAAGCTTTCTTT. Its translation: CAWRRNTEAFF.

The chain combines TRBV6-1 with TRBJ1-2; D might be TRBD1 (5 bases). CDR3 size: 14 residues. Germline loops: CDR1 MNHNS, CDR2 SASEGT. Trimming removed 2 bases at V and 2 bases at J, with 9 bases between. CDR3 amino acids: CASSESGTNYGYTF. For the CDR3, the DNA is TGTGCCAGCAGTGAATCGGGGACGAACTATGGCTACACCTTC.

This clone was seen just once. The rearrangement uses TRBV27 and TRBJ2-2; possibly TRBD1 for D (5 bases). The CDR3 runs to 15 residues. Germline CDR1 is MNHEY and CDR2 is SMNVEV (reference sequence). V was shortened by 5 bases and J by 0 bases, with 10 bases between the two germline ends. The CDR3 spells CASSPLDTNTGELFF. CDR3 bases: TGTGCCAGCAGTCCGCTGGACACGAACACCGGGGAGCTGTTTTTT.

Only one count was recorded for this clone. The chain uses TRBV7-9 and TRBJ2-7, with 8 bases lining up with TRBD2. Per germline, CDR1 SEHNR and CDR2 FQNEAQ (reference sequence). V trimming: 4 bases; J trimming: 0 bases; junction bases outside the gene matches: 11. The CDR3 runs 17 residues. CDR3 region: CASSSLAGAQSSYEQYF. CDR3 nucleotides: TGTGCCAGCAGCTCCCTAGCGGGCGCCCAGAGCTCCTACGAGCAGTACTTC.

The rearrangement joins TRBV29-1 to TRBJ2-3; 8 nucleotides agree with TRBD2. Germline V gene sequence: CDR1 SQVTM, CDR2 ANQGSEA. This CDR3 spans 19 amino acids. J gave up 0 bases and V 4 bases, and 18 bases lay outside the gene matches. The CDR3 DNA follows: TGCAGCGTTGGAGAGATCGGTATAGGAGCGGGAGCTAGCACAGATACGCAGTATTTT. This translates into CSVGEIGIGAGASTDTQYF.

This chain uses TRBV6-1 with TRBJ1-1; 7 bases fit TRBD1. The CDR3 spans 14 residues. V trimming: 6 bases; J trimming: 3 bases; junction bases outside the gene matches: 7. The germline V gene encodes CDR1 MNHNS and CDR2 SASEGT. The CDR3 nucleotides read TGTGCCAGCAGCAGACAGGGTTTCGACACTGAAGCTTTCTTT. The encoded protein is CASSRQGFDTEAFF.

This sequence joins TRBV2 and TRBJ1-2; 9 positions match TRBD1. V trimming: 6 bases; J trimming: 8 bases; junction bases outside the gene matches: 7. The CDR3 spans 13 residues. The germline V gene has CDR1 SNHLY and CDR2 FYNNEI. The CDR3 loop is CASSPRQGEGYTF. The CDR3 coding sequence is TGTGCCAGCAGCCCCCGACAGGGGGAAGGCTACACCTTC.

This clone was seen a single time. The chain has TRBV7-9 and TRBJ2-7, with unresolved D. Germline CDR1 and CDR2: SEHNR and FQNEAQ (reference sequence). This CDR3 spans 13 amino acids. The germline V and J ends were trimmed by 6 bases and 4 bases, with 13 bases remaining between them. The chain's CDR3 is CASRPGQAYEQYF. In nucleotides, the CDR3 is TGTGCCAGCAGACCCGGCCAGGCGTACGAGCAGTACTTC.

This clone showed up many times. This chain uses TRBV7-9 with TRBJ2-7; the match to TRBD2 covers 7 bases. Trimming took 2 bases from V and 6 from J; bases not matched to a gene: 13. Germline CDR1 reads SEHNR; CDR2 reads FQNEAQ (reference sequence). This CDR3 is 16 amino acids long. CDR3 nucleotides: TGTGCCAGCAGCTTACTTGCGGGAGTAGGGGTGGGCGAGCAGTACTTC. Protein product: CASSLLAGVGVGEQYF.

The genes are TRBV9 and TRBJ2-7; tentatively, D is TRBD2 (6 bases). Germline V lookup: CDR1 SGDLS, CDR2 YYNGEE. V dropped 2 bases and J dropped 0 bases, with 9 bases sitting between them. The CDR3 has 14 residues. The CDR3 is CASSVGGISYEQYF. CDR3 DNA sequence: TGTGCCAGCAGCGTCGGCGGGATCTCCTACGAGCAGTACTTC.

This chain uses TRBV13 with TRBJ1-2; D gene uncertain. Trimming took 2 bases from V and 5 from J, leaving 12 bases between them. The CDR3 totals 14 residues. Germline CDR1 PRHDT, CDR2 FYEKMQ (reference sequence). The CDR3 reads CASSLTGNIYGYTF. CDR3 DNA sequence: TGTGCCAGCAGCTTAACCGGGAATATATATGGCTACACCTTC.

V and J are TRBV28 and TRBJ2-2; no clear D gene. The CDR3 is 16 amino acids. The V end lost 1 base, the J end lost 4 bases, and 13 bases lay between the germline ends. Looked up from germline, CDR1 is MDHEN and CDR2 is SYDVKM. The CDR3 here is CASSLLSRLRTGELFF. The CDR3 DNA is TGTGCCAGCAGTTTATTGTCCAGGCTCCGCACCGGGGAGCTGTTTTTT.

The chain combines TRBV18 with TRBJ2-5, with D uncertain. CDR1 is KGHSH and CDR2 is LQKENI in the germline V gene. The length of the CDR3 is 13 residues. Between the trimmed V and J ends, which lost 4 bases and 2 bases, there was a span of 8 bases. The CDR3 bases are TGTGCCAGCTCACGGGCTACACAAGAGACCCAGTACTTC. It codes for CASSRATQETQYF.

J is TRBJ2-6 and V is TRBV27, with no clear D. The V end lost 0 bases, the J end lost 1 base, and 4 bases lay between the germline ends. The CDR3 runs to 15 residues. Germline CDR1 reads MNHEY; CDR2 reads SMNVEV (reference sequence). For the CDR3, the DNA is TGTGCCAGCAGTTTATCGTTGTCTGGGGCCAACGTCCTGACTTTC. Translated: CASSLSLSGANVLTF.

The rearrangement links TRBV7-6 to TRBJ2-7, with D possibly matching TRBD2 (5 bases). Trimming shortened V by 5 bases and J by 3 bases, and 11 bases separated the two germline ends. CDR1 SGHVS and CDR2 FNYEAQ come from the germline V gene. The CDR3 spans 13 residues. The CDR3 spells CASSIDGNYEQYF. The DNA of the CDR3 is TGTGCCAGCAGCATAGACGGGAACTACGAGCAGTACTTC.

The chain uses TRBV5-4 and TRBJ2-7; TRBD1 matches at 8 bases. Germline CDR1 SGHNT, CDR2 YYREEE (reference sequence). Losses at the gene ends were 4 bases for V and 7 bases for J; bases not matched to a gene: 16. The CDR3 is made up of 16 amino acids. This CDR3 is CASSPKAGQGFSEQYF. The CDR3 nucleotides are TGTGCCAGCAGCCCCAAGGCCGGACAGGGTTTCAGTGAGCAGTACTTC.

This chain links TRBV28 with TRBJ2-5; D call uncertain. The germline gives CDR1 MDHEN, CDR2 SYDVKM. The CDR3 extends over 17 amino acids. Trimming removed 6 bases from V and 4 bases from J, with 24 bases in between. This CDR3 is CASSPIIPGGRGETQYF. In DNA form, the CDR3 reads TGTGCCAGCAGCCCCATCATCCCCGGCGGACGAGGAGAGACCCAGTACTTC.